Sequencing of this T cell receptor (beta chain) was carried out in a study of tumor-infiltrating lymphocytes in localized non-small cell lung cancer. CDR3 length equals 14 residues. V lost 5 bases and J lost 6; bases outside the gene matches: 6. The germline CDR1 and CDR2 sequences are MDHEN and SYDVKM. Sequencing was performed with immunoSEQ multiplex PCR; in TCRdb, only in-frame clones are kept and a portion is missing. The sample holds fewer than 3,000 clones; roughly two thirds are singletons and the top ten take less than 10%. The rearrangement uses TRBV28 and TRBJ2-3; 9 bases align to TRBD2. This TCR came from a human donor with non-small cell lung cancer. The sequencing sample was made of uninvolved lung tissue not adjacent to the tumor. The CDR3 is CASSQREVADTQYF. The CDR3 DNA reads as TGTGCCAGCAGTCAGCGGGAGGTGGCGGATACGCAGTATTTT. Together with reference TRBV28 and TRBJ2-3, the CDR3 gives the full variable domain: DVKVTQSSRYLVKRTGEKVFLECVQDMDHENMFWYRQDPGLGLRLIYFSYDVKMKEKGDIPEGYSVSREKKERFSLILESASTNQTSMYLCASSQREVADTQYFGPGTRLTVL.